This record covers a single T cell receptor (beta chain). The sample comes from a study of T cell changes during pregnancy in multiple sclerosis. The CDR3 is 16 residues long. CDR1 is SGHDN, CDR2 FVKESK, per germline. The ends were cut back, 3 bases at V and 0 bases at J, with 15 bases in the middle. The method was immunoSEQ multiplex PCR; TCRdb's version includes in-frame clones alone and lacks a portion of them. The table shows approximately 88,000 clones, with 94% occurring only once. The sequencing used peripheral blood, collected in the third trimester of pregnancy. The receptor was derived from a female donor with multiple sclerosis, enrolled in a pregnancy study. The chain has TRBV14 and TRBJ2-7; perhaps TRBD2 as D (5 bases). The CDR3 spells CASSHRRGLSSYEQYF. The DNA of the CDR3 is TGTGCCAGCAGCCATCGCCGAGGACTCAGCTCCTACGAGCAGTACTTC.